The 24 T cell receptor beta chains below come from one sample, sequenced in a study of OX40 agonist ivuxolimab in advanced cancers. Method: immunoSEQ multiplex PCR; TCRdb's copy keeps in-frame clones and lacks some. Of 45,000 to 50,000 clones in the sample, more than 75% are singletons; the top ten hold 15% to 20%. The starting material was CD4+ or CD8+ T cells sorted from blood, obtained in a trial of the OX40 agonist ivuxolimab. The receptors shown here come from an adult with an advanced solid tumor such as melanoma, head and neck, liver or kidney cancer.

The genes are TRBV5-6 and TRBJ2-2, with D possibly matching TRBD1 (5 bases). CDR3 size: 12 residues. Germline assignment: CDR1 SGHDT and CDR2 YYEEEE. V lost 4 bases and J 6 bases, leaving 7 bases between the germline ends. CDR3 amino acids: CASSLQAGELFF. Here the CDR3 DNA reads TGTGCCAGCAGCCTACAGGCCGGGGAGCTGTTTTTT.

This clone was recorded once. This sequence joins TRBV7-8 and TRBJ2-1; 8 bases map to TRBD2. Germline trimming cut 8 bases from V and 8 bases from J; bases unmatched to any gene: 8. CDR3 length equals 13 residues. The germline V gene has CDR1 SGHVS and CDR2 FQNEAQ. The CDR3 DNA reads as TGTGCCAGCCGCCCGGGACTAGTCGATGAGCAGTTCTTC. As protein: CASRPGLVDEQFF.

The chain combines TRBV29-1 with TRBJ2-1, with 7 bases aligning to TRBD1. The CDR3 is 14 residues long. The J segment lost 8 bases and the V segment lost 5 bases, leaving 12 bases of the junction unmatched. CDR1 is SQVTM and CDR2 is ANQGSEA in the germline V gene. CDR3 DNA sequence: TGCAGCGTTATGGGACAGAGGGGATACGATGAGCAGTTCTTC. It specifies CSVMGQRGYDEQFF.

This clone came up once. The rearrangement links TRBV2 to TRBJ2-5; 9 bases are shared with TRBD2. The CDR3 runs 14 residues. V gave up 9 bases and J gave up 5 bases; unmatched junction bases: 10. Germline CDR1 SNHLY, CDR2 FYNNEI. The CDR3 sequence is CASNGREGLETQYF. CDR3 sequence (DNA): TGTGCCAGTAACGGGCGGGAGGGCCTTGAGACCCAGTACTTC.

The chain combines TRBV7-9 with TRBJ2-3; 8 nucleotides agree with TRBD1. V was clipped by 3 bases and J by 5 bases; unmatched bases: 7. CDR3 length equals 15 residues. In germline, CDR1 is SEHNR, CDR2 FQNEAQ (reference sequence). CDR3 protein: CASSFSGGSEDTQYF. CDR3 sequence (DNA): TGTGCCAGCAGCTTTTCAGGGGGCTCGGAAGATACGCAGTATTTT.

The CDR3 here is CASRSPYQNEQFF. CDR3 sequence (DNA): TGTGCCAGCAGGTCGCCCTACCAGAATGAGCAGTTCTTC. The rearrangement uses TRBV2 and TRBJ2-1, with D uncertain. This CDR3 has 13 amino acids. Per germline, CDR1 SNHLY and CDR2 FYNNEI. Trimming took 6 bases from V and 7 from J, leaving 13 bases between them.

The chain carries TRBV10-1 and TRBJ1-5; no clear D. Germline V gives CDR1 WNHNN, CDR2 SYGVQD (reference sequence). Trimming took off 5 bases at V and 3 bases at J, with 11 bases between the two ends. The CDR3 covers 14 residues. CDR3 region: CASSPDQDNQPQHF. The CDR3 nucleotides read TGCGCCAGCAGTCCCGATCAGGACAATCAGCCCCAGCATTTT.

The chain uses TRBV5-6 and TRBJ1-1; D may be TRBD1 (5 bases). The CDR3 runs 13 residues. The germline V gene encodes CDR1 SGHDT and CDR2 YYEEEE. V lost 3 bases to trimming and J lost 1 base, with 7 bases between them. CDR3 residues: CASSWGENTEAFF. The CDR3 region has the DNA TGTGCCAGCAGCTGGGGGGAGAACACTGAAGCTTTCTTT.

The J gene is TRBJ1-2, the V gene TRBV6-6; unclear D gene. The CDR3 spans 14 residues. Trimming removed 2 bases from V and 5 bases from J, with 12 bases in between. Germline CDR1 MNHNY, CDR2 SVGAGI (reference sequence). The CDR3 bases are TGTGCCAGCAGTTACGGAGACGGAAAGTATGGCTACACCTTC. The encoded protein is CASSYGDGKYGYTF.

The chain employs TRBV25-1 and TRBJ1-5; TRBD1 matches at 7 bases. The CDR3 sequence is 15 residues long. Looked up from germline, CDR1 is MGHDK and CDR2 is SYGVNS. J gave up 5 bases and V 5 bases, and 9 bases lay outside the gene matches. CDR3 region: CASSPLRQGDQPQHF. The CDR3, as DNA: TGTGCCAGCAGTCCGCTAAGACAGGGCGATCAGCCCCAGCATTTT.

This clone was detected a few times. The V gene is TRBV9, the J gene TRBJ2-1, with 10 bases fitting TRBD2. The CDR3 sequence is 15 residues long. With V trimmed by 3 bases and J by 8 bases, 8 bases remained unmatched. Germline V gene lookup returns CDR1 SGDLS and CDR2 YYNGEE. The CDR3 nucleotides read TGTGCCAGCAGCGAGGAGGGACTAGCGTTCGATGAGCAGTTCTTC. Its protein is CASSEEGLAFDEQFF.

J is TRBJ1-2 and V is TRBV5-1, with D tentatively TRBD1 (5 bases). The CDR3 loop spans 13 amino acids. V lost 1 base and J 10 bases, leaving 14 bases between the germline ends. Germline CDR1 is SGHRS and CDR2 is YFSETQ. The CDR3 here is CASSLIGRDPYTF. The CDR3 region has the DNA TGCGCCAGCAGCTTGATAGGGCGGGACCCCTACACCTTC.

CDR3 bases: TGTGCCAGCAGAAACCTGGGCGGCGGGGCTACCTACGAGCAGTACTTC. Its translation: CASRNLGGGATYEQYF. The gene calls are TRBV27 and TRBJ2-7, with D perhaps matching TRBD2 (6 bases). Germline-derived CDR1 and CDR2 are MNHEY and SMNVEV (reference sequence). The CDR3 runs 16 residues. The germline V and J ends were trimmed by 6 bases and 2 bases, with 20 bases remaining between them.

The chain has TRBV27 and TRBJ2-7; no firm D call. The V and J ends lost 3 bases and 2 bases respectively, with 11 bases between them. From germline, CDR1 is MNHEY and CDR2 SMNVEV (reference sequence). The CDR3 spans 14 residues. The CDR3 here is CASSFQLTPYEQYF. The CDR3 coding sequence is TGTGCCAGCAGTTTTCAGCTTACCCCCTACGAGCAGTACTTC.

The chain joins TRBV2 to TRBJ2-5, with TRBD2 identical over 15 bases. Germline CDR1 and CDR2: SNHLY and FYNNEI. Losses at the gene ends were 3 bases for V and 1 base for J; bases not matched to a gene: 6. The length of the CDR3 is 18 residues. CDR3 nucleotides: TGTGCCAGCAGTGAGGGACTAGCGGGAGGAGGGGGCCAAGAGACCCAGTACTTC. It is translated as CASSEGLAGGGGQETQYF.

This rearrangement joins TRBV29-1 to TRBJ2-5; D call uncertain. The CDR3 spans 10 residues. Between the trimmed V and J ends, which lost 7 bases and 1 base, there was a span of 4 bases. Germline V lookup: CDR1 SQVTM, CDR2 ANQGSEA. The CDR3 is CSGLQETQYF. The CDR3 nucleotides are TGCAGCGGACTCCAAGAGACCCAGTACTTC.

The rearrangement links TRBV7-9 to TRBJ2-5, with TRBD2 identical over 9 bases. Germline trimming cut 4 bases from V and 1 base from J; bases unmatched to any gene: 7. This CDR3 is built from 16 residues. Germline lookup yields CDR1 SEHNR and CDR2 FQNEAQ (reference sequence). CDR3 DNA: TGTGCCAGCAGCTACTTAGCGGGGGACCTCCAAGAGACCCAGTACTTC. Translated, it gives CASSYLAGDLQETQYF.

The rearrangement joins TRBV28 to TRBJ2-7; the match to TRBD2 covers 7 bases. Germline CDR1 and CDR2: MDHEN and SYDVKM. This CDR3 is 14 amino acids long. The V gene end was trimmed by 7 bases and the J gene end by 1 base; junction bases not matched to a gene: 7. The DNA for the CDR3 is TGTGCCAGCAACGTCCCGGGGGGATCCTACGAGCAGTACTTC. The encoded protein is CASNVPGGSYEQYF.

The rearrangement joins TRBV5-4 to TRBJ2-2; 9 bases fit TRBD2. This CDR3 has 15 residues. The V and J ends lost 4 bases and 3 bases, in that order; junction bases with no gene match: 4. Germline V CDR1 and CDR2: SGHNT, YYREEE (reference sequence). The CDR3 spells CASSLAGPYTGELFF. The DNA for the CDR3 is TGTGCCAGCAGCCTAGCGGGGCCCTACACCGGGGAGCTGTTTTTT.

V usage is TRBV7-6 and J usage is TRBJ2-2; D tentatively reads TRBD1 or TRBD2 (6 bases each). V dropped 7 bases and J dropped 1 base, with 25 bases sitting between them. CDR1 and CDR2 from the germline V gene are SGHVS and FNYEAQ. The CDR3 has 19 residues. DNA of the CDR3: TGTGCCAGCACTGAGGAGGGGACACAGAGTTCCTTGAACACCGGGGAGCTGTTTTTT. Translating it yields CASTEEGTQSSLNTGELFF.

This clone was detected only once. The V gene is TRBV30, the J gene TRBJ1-3; D not resolved. V lost 4 bases and J lost 1, with 8 bases in between. CDR3 length equals 13 residues. Germline-derived CDR1 and CDR2 are GTSNPN and SVGIG (reference sequence). The CDR3 nucleotides read TGTGCCTGGACTGGTGGGTCTGGAAACACCATATATTTT. Its translation: CAWTGGSGNTIYF. The full variable domain, its missing parts supplied by reference TRBV30 and TRBJ1-3, is SQTIHQWPATLVQPVGSPLSLECTVEGTSNPNLYWYRQAAGRGLQLLFYSVGIGQISSEVPQNLSASRPQDRQFILSSKKLLLSDSGFYLCAWTGGSGNTIYFGEGSWLTVV.

V usage is TRBV4-2 and J usage is TRBJ1-2; no clear D. Deletions cut 3 bases from V and 2 bases from J, with 19 bases between. The CDR3 covers 17 residues. Germline V gives CDR1 LGHNA, CDR2 YNFKEQ. In nucleotides, the CDR3 is TGTGCCAGCAGCCAGGCGTTACAACTCTCGTCGAACTATGGCTACACCTTC. Protein sequence: CASSQALQLSSNYGYTF.

The J gene is TRBJ2-7, the V gene TRBV2; 7 nucleotides agree with TRBD2. Per germline, CDR1 SNHLY and CDR2 FYNNEI. The ends lost 6 bases at V and 2 bases at J; junction bases unmatched: 4. The CDR3 covers 13 residues. This chain's CDR3 is CASRGRGTYEQYF. The CDR3 DNA follows: TGTGCCAGCAGGGGGCGGGGGACCTACGAGCAGTACTTC.

This chain connects TRBV6-6 to TRBJ2-7; D gene unclear. CDR3 length: 14 amino acids. CDR1 is MNHNY and CDR2 is SVGAGI in the germline V gene (reference sequence). V dropped 5 bases and J dropped 3 bases, with 14 bases sitting between them. The CDR3 protein is CASSQTDTFYEQYF. The CDR3 DNA sequence: TGTGCCAGCAGTCAAACCGACACCTTCTACGAGCAGTACTTC.